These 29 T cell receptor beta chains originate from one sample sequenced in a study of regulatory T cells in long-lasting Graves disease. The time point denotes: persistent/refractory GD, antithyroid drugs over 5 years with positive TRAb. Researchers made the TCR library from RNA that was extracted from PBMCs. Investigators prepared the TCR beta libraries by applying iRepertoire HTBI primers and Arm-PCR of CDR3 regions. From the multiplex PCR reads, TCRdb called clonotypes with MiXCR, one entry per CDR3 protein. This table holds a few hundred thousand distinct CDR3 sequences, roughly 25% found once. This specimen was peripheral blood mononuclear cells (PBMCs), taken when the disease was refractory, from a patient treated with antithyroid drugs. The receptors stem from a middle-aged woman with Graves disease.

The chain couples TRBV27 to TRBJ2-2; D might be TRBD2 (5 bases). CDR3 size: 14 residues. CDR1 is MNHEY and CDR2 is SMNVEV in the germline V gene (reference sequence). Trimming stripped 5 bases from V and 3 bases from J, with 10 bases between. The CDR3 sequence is CASSLPGYTGELFF. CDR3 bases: TGTGCCAGCAGTCTTCCGGGGTACACCGGGGAGCTGTTTTTT.

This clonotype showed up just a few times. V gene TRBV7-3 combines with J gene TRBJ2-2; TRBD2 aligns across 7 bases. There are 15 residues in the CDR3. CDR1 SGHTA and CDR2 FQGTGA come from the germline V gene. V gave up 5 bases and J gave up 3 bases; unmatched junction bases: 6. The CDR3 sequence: CASSNRGEDTGELFF. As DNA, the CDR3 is TGTGCCAGCAGCAACCGGGGGGAGGACACCGGGGAGCTGTTTTTT.

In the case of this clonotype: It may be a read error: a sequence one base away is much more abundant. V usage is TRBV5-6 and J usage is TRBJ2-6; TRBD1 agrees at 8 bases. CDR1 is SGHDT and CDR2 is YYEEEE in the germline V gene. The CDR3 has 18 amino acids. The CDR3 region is CASRDAGTGYSGADVLTF. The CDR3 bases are TGTGCCAGCAGGGACGCGGGGACAGGCTATTCTGGGGCCGACGTCCTGACTTTC.

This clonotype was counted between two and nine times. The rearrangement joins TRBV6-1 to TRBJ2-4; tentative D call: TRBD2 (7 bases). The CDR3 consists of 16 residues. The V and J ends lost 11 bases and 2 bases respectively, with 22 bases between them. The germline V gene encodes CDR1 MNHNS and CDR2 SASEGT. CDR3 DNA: TGTGCCCGCACACCAATTGGGAGGGGGACCAAAAACATTCAGTACTTC. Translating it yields CARTPIGRGTKNIQYF.

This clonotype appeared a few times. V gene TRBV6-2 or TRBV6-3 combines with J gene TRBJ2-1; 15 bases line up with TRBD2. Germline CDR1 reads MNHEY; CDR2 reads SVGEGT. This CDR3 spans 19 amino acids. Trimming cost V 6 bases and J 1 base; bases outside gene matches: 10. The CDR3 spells CASRDPGTSGRSSYNEQFF. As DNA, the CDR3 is TGTGCCAGCAGGGACCCCGGGACTAGCGGGAGGTCGTCCTACAATGAGCAGTTCTTC.

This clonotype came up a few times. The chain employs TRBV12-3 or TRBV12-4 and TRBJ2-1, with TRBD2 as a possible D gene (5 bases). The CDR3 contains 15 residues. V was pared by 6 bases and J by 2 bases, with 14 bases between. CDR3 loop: CASRDGLETYNEQFF. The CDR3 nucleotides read TGTGCCAGCAGGGACGGACTGGAAACCTACAATGAGCAGTTCTTC.

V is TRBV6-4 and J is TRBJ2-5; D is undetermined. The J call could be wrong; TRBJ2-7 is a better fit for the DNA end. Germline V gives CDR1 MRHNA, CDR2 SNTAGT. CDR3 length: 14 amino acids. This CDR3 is CASSLDSNANEQYF. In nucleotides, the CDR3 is TGTGCCAGCAGTCTCGACTCTAACGCCAACGAGCAGTACTTC.

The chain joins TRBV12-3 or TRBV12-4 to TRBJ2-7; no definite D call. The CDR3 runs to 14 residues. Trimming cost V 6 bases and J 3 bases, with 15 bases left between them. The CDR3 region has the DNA TGTGCCAGCAGCCCTCCATTGCGGCACTACGAGCAGTACTTC. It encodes CASSPPLRHYEQYF.

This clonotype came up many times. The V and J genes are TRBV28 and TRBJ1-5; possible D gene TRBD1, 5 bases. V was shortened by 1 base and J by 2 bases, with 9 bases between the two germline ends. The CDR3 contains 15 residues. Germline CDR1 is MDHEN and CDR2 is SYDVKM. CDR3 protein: CASSLSGHGNQPQHF. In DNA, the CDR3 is TGTGCCAGCAGTTTATCCGGACATGGCAATCAGCCCCAGCATTTT.

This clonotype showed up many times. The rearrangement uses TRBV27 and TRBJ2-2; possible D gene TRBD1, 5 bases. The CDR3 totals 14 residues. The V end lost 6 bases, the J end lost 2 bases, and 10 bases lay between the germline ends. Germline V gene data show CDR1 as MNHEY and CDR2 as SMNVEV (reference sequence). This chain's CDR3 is CASSLRVNTGELFF. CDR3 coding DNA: TGTGCCAGCAGCCTCAGGGTCAACACCGGGGAGCTGTTTTTT.

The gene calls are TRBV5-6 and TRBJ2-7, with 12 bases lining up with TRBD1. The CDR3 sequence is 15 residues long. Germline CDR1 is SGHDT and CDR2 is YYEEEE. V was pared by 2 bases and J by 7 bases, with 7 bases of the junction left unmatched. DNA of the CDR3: TGTGCCAGCAGCTTAACCGGGACAGGGGGCGGGGAGCAGTACTTC. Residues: CASSLTGTGGGEQYF.

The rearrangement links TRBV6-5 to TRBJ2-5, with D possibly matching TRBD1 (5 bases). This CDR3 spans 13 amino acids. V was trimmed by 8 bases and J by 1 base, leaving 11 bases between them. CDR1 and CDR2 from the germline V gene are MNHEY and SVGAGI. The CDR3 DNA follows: TGTGCCAGCGGTTCAAGGGGCCAAGAGACCCAGTACTTC. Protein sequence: CASGSRGQETQYF.

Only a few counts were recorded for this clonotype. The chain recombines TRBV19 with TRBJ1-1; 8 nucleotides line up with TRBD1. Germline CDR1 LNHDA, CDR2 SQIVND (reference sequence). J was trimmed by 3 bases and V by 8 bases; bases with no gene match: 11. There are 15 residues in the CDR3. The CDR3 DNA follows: TGTGCCAGTCCCGGACAGGGATGGAGGGACACTGAAGCTTTCTTT. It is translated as CASPGQGWRDTEAFF.

The CDR3 DNA is TGTGCCAGCAGCTTGGAGAAGACCCAGTACTTC. It encodes CASSLEKTQYF. The genes are TRBV5-6 and TRBJ2-5; no clear D. V gave up 0 bases and J gave up 6 bases, with 3 bases separating them. The CDR3 runs 11 residues. Germline V lookup: CDR1 SGHDT, CDR2 YYEEEE.

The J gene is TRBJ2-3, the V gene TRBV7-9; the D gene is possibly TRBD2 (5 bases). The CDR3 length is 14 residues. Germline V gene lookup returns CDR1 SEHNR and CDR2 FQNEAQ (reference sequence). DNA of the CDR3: TGTGCTCTCCGACGGTCCCTCGGGGTAGATACGCAGTATTTT. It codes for CALRRSLGVDTQYF.

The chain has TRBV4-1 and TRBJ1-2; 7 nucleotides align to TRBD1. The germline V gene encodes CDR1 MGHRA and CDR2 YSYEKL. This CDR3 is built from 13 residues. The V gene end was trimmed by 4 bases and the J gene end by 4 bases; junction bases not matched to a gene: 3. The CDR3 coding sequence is TGCGCCAGCAGCCGGGCAGGGGGCTATGGCTACACCTTC. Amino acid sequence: CASSRAGGYGYTF.

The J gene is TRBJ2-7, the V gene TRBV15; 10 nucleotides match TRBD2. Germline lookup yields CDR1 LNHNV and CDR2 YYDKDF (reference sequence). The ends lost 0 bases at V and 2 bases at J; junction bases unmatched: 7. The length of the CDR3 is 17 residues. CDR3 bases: TGTGCCACCAGCAGAGAACCGGCTAGCGGGAGAACCTACGAGCAGTACTTC. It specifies CATSREPASGRTYEQYF.

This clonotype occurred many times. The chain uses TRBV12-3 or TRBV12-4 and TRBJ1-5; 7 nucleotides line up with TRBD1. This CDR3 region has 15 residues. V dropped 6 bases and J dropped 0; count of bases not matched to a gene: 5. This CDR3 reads CASSAGQYSNQPQHF. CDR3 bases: TGTGCCAGCAGCGCGGGACAGTATAGCAATCAGCCCCAGCATTTT.

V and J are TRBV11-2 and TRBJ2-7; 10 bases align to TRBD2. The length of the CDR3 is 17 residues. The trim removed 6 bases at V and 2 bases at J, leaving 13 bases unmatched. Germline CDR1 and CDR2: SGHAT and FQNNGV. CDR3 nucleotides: TGTGCCAGCAGTTACTCGCCTAGCGGGAGCCCGCCCTACGAGCAGTACTTC. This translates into CASSYSPSGSPPYEQYF.

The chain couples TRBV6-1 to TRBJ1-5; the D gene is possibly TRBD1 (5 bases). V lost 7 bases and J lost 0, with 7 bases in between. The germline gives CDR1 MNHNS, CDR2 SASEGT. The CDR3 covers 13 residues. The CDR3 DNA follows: TGTGCCAGCACCAGGGATAGCAATCAGCCCCAGCATTTT. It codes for CASTRDSNQPQHF.

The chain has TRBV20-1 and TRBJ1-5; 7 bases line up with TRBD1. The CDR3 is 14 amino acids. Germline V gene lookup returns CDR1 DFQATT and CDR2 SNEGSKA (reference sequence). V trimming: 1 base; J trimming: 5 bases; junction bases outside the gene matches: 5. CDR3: CSARVSRGYQPQHF. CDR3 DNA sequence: TGCAGTGCTAGAGTCAGCAGGGGGTATCAGCCCCAGCATTTT.

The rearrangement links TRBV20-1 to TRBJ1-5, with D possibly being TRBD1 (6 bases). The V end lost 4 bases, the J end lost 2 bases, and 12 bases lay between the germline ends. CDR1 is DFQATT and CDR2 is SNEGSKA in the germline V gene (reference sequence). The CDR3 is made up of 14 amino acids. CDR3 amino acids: CSANPGGGNQPQHF. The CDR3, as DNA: TGCAGTGCTAACCCCGGGGGCGGCAATCAGCCCCAGCATTTT.

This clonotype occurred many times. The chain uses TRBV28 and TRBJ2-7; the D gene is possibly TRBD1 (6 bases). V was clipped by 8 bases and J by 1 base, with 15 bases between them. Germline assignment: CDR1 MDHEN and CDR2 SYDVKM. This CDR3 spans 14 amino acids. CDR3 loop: CASLGQLSSYEQYF. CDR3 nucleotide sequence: TGTGCCAGCCTCGGACAGCTCTCTTCCTACGAGCAGTACTTC.

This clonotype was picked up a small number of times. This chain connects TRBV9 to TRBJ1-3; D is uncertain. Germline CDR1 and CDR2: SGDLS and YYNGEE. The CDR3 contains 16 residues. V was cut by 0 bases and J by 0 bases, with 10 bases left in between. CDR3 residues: CASSVASAYSGNTIYF. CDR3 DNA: TGTGCCAGCAGCGTAGCCTCAGCGTACTCTGGAAACACCATATATTTT.

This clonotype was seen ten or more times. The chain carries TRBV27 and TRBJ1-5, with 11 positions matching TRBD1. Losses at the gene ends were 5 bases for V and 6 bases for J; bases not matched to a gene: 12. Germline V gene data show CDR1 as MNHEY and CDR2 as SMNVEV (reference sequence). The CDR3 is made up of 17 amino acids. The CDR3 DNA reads TGTGCCAGCAGTCCTCCTCCGGGACAGGGGGTCGGTCAGCCCCAGCATTTT. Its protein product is CASSPPPGQGVGQPQHF.

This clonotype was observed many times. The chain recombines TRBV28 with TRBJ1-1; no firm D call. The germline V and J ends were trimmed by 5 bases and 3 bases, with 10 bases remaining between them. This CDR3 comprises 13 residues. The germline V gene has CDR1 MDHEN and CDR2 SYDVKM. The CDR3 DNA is TGTGCCAGCAGTATAAGCGGGTACACTGAAGCTTTCTTT. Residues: CASSISGYTEAFF.

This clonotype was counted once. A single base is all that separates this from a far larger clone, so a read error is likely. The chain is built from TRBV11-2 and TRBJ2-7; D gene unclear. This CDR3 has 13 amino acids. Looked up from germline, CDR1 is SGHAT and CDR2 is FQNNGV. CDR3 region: CASSLTGAYEQCF. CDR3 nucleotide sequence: TGTGCCAGCAGCTTAACCGGAGCCTACGAGCAGTGCTTC.

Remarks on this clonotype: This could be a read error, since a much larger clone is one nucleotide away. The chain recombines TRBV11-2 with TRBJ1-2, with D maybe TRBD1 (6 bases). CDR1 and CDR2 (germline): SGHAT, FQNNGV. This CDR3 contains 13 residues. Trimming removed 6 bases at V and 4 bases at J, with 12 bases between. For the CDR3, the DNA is TGTGCCAGCAGTGGAGGACAGTCCTATGGCTACACCTTC. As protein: CASSGGQSYGYTF.

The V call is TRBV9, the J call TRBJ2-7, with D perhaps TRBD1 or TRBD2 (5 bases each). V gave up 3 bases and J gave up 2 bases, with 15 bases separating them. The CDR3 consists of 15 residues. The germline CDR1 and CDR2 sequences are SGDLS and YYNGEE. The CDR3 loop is CASSGRDPSPYEQYF. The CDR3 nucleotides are TGTGCCAGCAGCGGCCGGGACCCTTCCCCCTACGAGCAGTACTTC.